This T cell receptor (beta chain) came from a study of blood T cell repertoires in COVID-19. Study-wide background: The samples span acute and convalescent COVID-19 from the United States, Italy and Spain. Sources were T cells, B-cell-depleted T cells, or PBMCs; the material itself was cDNA or gDNA.

Per the original data handling: The authors estimated nucleated cell counts from reference gene primer amplification. Some clones are missing from TCRdb's copy, which holds only in-frame ones; the method was immunoSEQ multiplex PCR. That table gives V, J and clone size, and the DNA gave D and trimming. The data contain 150,000 to 200,000 clones, around nine tenths of them singletons. The CDR3 has 14 residues. The germline V gene encodes CDR1 SNHLY and CDR2 FYNNEI. Trimming removed 8 bases from V and 3 bases from J, with 17 bases in between. The clonotype originates from a man between 65 and 85 years old with acute or convalescent COVID-19. The genes are TRBV2 and TRBJ2-7; D is perhaps TRBD1 (7 bases). Sequencing used peripheral blood. The CDR3 DNA is TGTGCCAGCTCCCGGGGGACAGACTACTACGAGCAGTACTTC. It specifies CASSRGTDYYEQYF.